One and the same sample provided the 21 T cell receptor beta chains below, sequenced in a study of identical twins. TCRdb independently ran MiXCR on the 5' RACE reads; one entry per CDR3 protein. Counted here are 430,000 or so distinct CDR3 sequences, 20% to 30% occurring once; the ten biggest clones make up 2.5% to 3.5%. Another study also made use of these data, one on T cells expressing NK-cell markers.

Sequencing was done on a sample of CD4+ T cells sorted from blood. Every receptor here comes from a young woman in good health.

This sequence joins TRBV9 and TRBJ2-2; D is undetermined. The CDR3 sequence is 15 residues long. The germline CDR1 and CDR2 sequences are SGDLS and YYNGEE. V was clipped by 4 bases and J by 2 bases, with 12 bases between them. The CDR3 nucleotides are TGTGCCAGCAGCCCCTCCCCCCGAAACACCGGGGAGCTGTTTTTT. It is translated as CASSPSPRNTGELFF. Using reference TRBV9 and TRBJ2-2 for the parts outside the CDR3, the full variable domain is DSGVTQTPKHLITATGQRVTLRCSPRSGDLSVYWYQQSLDQGLQFLIQYYNGEERAKGNILERFSAQQFPDLHSELNLSSLELGDSALYFCASSPSPRNTGELFFGEGSRLTVL.

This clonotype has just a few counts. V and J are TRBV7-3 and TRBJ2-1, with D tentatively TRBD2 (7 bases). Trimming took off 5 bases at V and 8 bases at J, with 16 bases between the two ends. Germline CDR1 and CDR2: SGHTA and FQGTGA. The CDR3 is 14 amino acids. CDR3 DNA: TGTGCCAGCAGCCCCAGGGCGGGGGCGGATGAGCAGTTCTTC. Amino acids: CASSPRAGADEQFF.

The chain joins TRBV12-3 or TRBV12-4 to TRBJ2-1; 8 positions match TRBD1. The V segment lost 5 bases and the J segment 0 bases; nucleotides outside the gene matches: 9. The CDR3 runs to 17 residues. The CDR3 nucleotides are TGTGCCAGCAGTCTAAGGGACAGGATCAGCTCCTACAATGAGCAGTTCTTC. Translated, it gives CASSLRDRISSYNEQFF.

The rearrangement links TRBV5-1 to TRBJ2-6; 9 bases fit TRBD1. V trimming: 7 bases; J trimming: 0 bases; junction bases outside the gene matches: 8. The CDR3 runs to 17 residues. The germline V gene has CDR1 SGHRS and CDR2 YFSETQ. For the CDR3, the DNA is TGCGCCAGCGGCTCGGGACAGGGCTACTCTGGGGCCAACGTCCTGACTTTC. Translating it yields CASGSGQGYSGANVLTF.

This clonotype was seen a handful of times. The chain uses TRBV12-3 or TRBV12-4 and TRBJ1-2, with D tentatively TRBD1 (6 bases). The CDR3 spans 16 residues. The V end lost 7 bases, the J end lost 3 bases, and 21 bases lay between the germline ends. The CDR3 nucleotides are TGTGCCAGCACCTCCCAAGCAGGGGAGCTATACTATGGCTACACCTTC. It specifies CASTSQAGELYYGYTF.

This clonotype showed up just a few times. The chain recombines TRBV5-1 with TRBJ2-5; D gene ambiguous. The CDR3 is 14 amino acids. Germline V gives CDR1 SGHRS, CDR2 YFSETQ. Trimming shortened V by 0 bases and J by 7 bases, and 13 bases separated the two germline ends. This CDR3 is CASSLVSAAGTQYF. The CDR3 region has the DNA TGCGCCAGCAGCTTGGTATCGGCGGCAGGGACCCAGTACTTC.

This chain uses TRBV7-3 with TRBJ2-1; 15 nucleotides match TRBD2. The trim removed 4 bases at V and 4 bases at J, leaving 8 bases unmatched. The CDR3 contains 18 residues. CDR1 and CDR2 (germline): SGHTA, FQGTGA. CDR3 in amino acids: CASSSHGTSGGRYNEQFF. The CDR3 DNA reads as TGTGCCAGCAGCTCTCATGGGACTAGCGGGGGGCGATACAATGAGCAGTTCTTC.

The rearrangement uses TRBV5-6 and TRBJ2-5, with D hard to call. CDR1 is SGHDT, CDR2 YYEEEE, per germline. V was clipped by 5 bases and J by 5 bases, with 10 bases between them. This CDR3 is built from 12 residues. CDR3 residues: CASRAAVETQYF. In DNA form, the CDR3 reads TGTGCCAGCAGGGCGGCTGTCGAGACCCAGTACTTC.

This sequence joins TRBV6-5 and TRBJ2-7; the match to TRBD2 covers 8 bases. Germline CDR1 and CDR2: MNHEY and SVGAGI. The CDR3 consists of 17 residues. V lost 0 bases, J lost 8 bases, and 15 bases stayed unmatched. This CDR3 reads CASSYSGYDAGGSQQYF. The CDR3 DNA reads TGTGCCAGCAGTTACTCGGGGTATGATGCGGGAGGCAGTCAGCAGTACTTC.

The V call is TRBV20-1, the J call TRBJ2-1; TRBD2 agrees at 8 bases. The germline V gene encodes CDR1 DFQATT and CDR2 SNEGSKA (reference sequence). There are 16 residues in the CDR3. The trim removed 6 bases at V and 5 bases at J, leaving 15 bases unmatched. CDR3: CSAFGVRRGADNEQFF. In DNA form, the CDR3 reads TGCAGTGCGTTTGGGGTCCGGCGGGGGGCCGACAATGAGCAGTTCTTC.

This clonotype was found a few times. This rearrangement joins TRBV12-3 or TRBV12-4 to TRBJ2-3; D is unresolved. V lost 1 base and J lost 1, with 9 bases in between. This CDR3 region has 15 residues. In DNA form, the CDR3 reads TGTGCCAGCAGTTTAGAGGGCAGTCGCACAGATACGCAGTATTTT. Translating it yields CASSLEGSRTDTQYF.

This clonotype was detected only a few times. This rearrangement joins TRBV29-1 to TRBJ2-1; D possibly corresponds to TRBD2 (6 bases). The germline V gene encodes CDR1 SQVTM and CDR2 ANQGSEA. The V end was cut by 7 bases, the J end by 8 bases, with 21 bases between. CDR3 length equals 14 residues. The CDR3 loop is CSARVGVAGYEQFF. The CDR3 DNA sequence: TGCAGCGCCCGTGTAGGCGTCGCGGGGTATGAGCAGTTCTTC.

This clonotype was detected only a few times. DNA for the CDR3: TGTGCCAGCAAGTCAAGCCCGGGAGGAGGGACCCAGTACTTC. The encoded protein is CASKSSPGGGTQYF. The V call is TRBV12-3 or TRBV12-4, the J call TRBJ2-5, with 7 bases lining up with TRBD2. The ends lost 7 bases at V and 7 bases at J; junction bases unmatched: 12. This CDR3 has 14 residues.

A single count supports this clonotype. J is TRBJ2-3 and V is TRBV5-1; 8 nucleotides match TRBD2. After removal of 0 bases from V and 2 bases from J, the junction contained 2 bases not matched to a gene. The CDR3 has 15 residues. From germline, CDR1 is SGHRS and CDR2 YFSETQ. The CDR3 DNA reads TGCGCCAGCAGCTTGGGTAGCGGGGTCACAGATACGCAGTATTTT. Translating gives CASSLGSGVTDTQYF.

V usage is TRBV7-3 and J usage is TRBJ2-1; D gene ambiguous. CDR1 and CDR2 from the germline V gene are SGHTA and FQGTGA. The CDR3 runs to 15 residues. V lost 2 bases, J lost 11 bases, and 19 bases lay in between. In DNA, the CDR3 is TGTGCCAGCAGCTTACATCGGGCCCCCACTCGTCAGCAGTTCTTC. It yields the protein CASSLHRAPTRQQFF. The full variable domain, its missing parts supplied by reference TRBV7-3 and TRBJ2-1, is GAGVSQTPSNKVTEKGKYVELRCDPISGHTALYWYRQSLGQGPEFLIYFQGTGAADDSGLPNDRFFAVRPEGSVSTLKIQRTERGDSAVYLCASSLHRAPTRQQFFGPGTRLTVL.

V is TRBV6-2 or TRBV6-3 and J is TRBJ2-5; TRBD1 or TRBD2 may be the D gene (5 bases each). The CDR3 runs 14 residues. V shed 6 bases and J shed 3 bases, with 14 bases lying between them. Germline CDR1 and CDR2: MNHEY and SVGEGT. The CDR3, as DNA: TGTGCCAGCAGCCCTCCCGGGGCTGAAGAGACCCAGTACTTC. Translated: CASSPPGAEETQYF.

The DNA of the CDR3 is TGTGCCACCAGTGACGGGTTGGGGAATGAGCAGTTCTTC. Translated, it gives CATSDGLGNEQFF. The chain carries TRBV24-1 and TRBJ2-1; D is undetermined. V lost 4 bases, J lost 7 bases, and 10 bases lay in between. The CDR3 length is 13 residues. The germline CDR1 and CDR2 sequences are KGHDR and SFDVKD.

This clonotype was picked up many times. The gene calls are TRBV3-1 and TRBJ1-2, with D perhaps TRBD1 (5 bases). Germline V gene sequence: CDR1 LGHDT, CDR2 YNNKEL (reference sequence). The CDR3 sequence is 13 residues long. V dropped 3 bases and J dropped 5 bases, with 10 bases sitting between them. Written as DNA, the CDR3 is TGTGCCAGCAGCCATAGGGGACCTTATGGCTACACCTTC. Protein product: CASSHRGPYGYTF.

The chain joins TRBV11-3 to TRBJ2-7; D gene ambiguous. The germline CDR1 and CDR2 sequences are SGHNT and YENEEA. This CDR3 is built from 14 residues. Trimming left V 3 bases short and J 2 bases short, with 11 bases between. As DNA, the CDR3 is TGTGCCAGCAGCTTTTCCGGAGACACCTACGAGCAGTACTTC. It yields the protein CASSFSGDTYEQYF.

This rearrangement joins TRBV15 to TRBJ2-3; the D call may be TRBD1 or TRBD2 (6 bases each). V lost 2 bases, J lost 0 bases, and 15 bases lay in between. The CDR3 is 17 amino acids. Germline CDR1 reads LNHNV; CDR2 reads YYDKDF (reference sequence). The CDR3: CATSRHPGGGSTDTQYF. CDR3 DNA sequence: TGTGCCACCAGCAGACACCCCGGGGGCGGTAGCACAGATACGCAGTATTTT.

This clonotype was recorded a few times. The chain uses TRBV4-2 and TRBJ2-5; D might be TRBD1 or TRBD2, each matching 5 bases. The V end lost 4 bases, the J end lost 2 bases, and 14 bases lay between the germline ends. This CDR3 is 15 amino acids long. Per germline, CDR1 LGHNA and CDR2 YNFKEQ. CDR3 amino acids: CASSLMGTKQETQYF. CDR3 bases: TGTGCCAGCAGCCTAATGGGGACGAAACAAGAGACCCAGTACTTC.